The TCR beta chain described here comes from a study of circulating CD8 cells and anti-PD-1 response in melanoma. Study background: About 45% of the 13 patients had prior targeted therapy or immunotherapy; seven did not.

Germline assignment: CDR1 SNHLY and CDR2 FYNNEI. V lost 3 bases and J 0 bases, leaving 21 bases between the germline ends. The CDR3 loop spans 18 amino acids. Using roughly 15 ng of total RNA, TCR libraries were made with the QIAseq Immune Repertoire TCR panel. TCRdb recomputed calls from the reads with MiXCR, one row per CDR3 protein. The sample yields more than 850 distinct CDR3 sequences, 6% seen once. From live CD3+CD8+TCRalphabeta+ cells, four PD-1 and/or TIGIT subsets were sorted. The study's findings and limits: TIGIT repertoires were least diverse, DNEG repertoires most diverse.

This clonotype is labeled large. As yet, its antigen is unknown. The sequence came from a human donor with melanoma. Sequenced here: CD8+ T cells from PBMCs, sampled at baseline or after one month of anti-PD-1 therapy (not recorded which). The chain employs TRBV2 and TRBJ2-7; D is possibly TRBD2 (5 bases). CDR3 nucleotide sequence: TGTGCCAGCAGTGAGGCCCAATTAGTCTATGGGAGCTCCTACGAGCAGTACTTC. Translating it yields CASSEAQLVYGSSYEQYF.